Listed below are T cell receptor beta chains from one sample, sequenced in a study of early T cells in non-severe SARS-CoV-2 infection. TCRdb fed the 5' RACE reads into MiXCR, producing one record per CDR3 protein. The data hold around 82,000 distinct CDR3 sequences, with about 11% observed a single time. Sequencing was performed on whole blood. The receptors derive from an adult who was a healthcare worker with PCR-confirmed SARS-CoV-2 infection or an uninfected control (not recorded which). The CDR3 runs from the conserved cysteine through the conserved F or W. The order of the fields is CDR3 protein, CDR3 DNA, J gene, V gene, D gene, clone size. The D gene is left open where the match is weak. Size tells how often a clone was seen (once, few, many) or the class of an expanded clone, and some rows leave it out.

cdr3_aa: CSARSTGGYGYTF
cdr3_nt: TGCAGTGCTAGATCGACAGGGGGCTATGGCTACACCTTC
j_call: TRBJ1-2
v_call: TRBV20-1
d_call: TRBD1
clone_size: few

cdr3_aa: CASSTDRTNEKLFF
cdr3_nt: TGTGCCAGCAGTACGGACAGGACTAATGAAAAACTGTTTTTT
j_call: TRBJ1-4
v_call: TRBV6-1
d_call: TRBD1
clone_size: -

cdr3_aa: CASSRDPVYEQYF
cdr3_nt: TGTGCCAGCAGCCGGGACCCCGTCTACGAGCAGTACTTC
j_call: TRBJ2-7
v_call: TRBV5-5
d_call: -
clone_size: -

cdr3_aa: CASSEEWGTEAFF
cdr3_nt: TGTGCCAGCAGTGAAGAATGGGGCACTGAAGCTTTCTTT
j_call: TRBJ1-1
v_call: TRBV2
d_call: -
clone_size: few

cdr3_aa: CASSLSTGRNTEAFF
cdr3_nt: TGTGCCAGCAGCTTGTCCACAGGGCGGAACACTGAAGCTTTCTTT
j_call: TRBJ1-1
v_call: TRBV5-5
d_call: -
clone_size: few

cdr3_aa: CAISESGLSNQPQHF
cdr3_nt: TGTGCCATCAGTGAGTCTGGTCTGAGCAATCAGCCCCAGCATTTT
j_call: TRBJ1-5
v_call: TRBV10-3
d_call: -
clone_size: few

cdr3_aa: CASSKTTAGYNSPLHF
cdr3_nt: TGTGCCAGTAGCAAGACAACGGCGGGCTATAATTCACCCCTCCACTTT
j_call: TRBJ1-6
v_call: TRBV19
d_call: -
clone_size: many

cdr3_aa: CASSDYRSNYGYTF
cdr3_nt: TGTGCCAGCAGTGACTACAGATCTAACTATGGCTACACCTTC
j_call: TRBJ1-2
v_call: TRBV6-4
d_call: -
clone_size: -

cdr3_aa: CALRGQVDSPLHF
cdr3_nt: TGTGCCCTACGGGGACAGGTTGATTCACCCCTCCACTTT
j_call: TRBJ1-6
v_call: TRBV10-3
d_call: TRBD1
clone_size: -

cdr3_aa: CASSSRDRGGDYGYTF
cdr3_nt: TGCGCCAGCAGCTCAAGGGACAGAGGAGGGGACTATGGCTACACCTTC
j_call: TRBJ1-2
v_call: TRBV5-1
d_call: TRBD1
clone_size: -

cdr3_aa: CSVEELTALNTEAFF
cdr3_nt: TGCAGCGTTGAAGAGCTGACAGCTTTGAACACTGAAGCTTTCTTT
j_call: TRBJ1-1
v_call: TRBV29-1
d_call: -
clone_size: once

cdr3_aa: CSAPPRDSYHYGYTF
cdr3_nt: TGCAGTGCTCCACCCCGGGACAGTTACCACTATGGCTACACCTTC
j_call: TRBJ1-2
v_call: TRBV20-1
d_call: TRBD1
clone_size: many

cdr3_aa: CASSYETSGGADTQYF
cdr3_nt: TGTGCCAGCAGTTACGAGACTAGCGGGGGGGCGGATACGCAGTATTTT
j_call: TRBJ2-3
v_call: TRBV6-5
d_call: TRBD2
clone_size: -

cdr3_aa: CSAARDAKNIQYF
cdr3_nt: TGCAGTGCTGCCCGGGACGCCAAAAACATTCAGTACTTC
j_call: TRBJ2-4
v_call: TRBV20-1
d_call: -
clone_size: many

cdr3_aa: CASSLDSTNEKLFF
cdr3_nt: TGCGCCAGCAGCTTGGACTCAACTAATGAAAAACTGTTTTTT
j_call: TRBJ1-4
v_call: TRBV5-1
d_call: -
clone_size: -

cdr3_aa: CASSLPTGHNEQFF
cdr3_nt: TGCGCCAGCAGCCTTCCGACAGGCCACAATGAGCAGTTCTTC
j_call: TRBJ2-1
v_call: TRBV5-1
d_call: -
clone_size: -

cdr3_aa: CASSGTSGGASNTDTQYF
cdr3_nt: TGTGCCAGCAGCGGCACTAGCGGGGGGGCCTCAAACACAGATACGCAGTATTTT
j_call: TRBJ2-3
v_call: TRBV11-2
d_call: TRBD2
clone_size: -

cdr3_aa: CSVIPRTSEYEQYF
cdr3_nt: TGCAGCGTTATACCACGGACTAGCGAGTACGAGCAGTACTTC
j_call: TRBJ2-7
v_call: TRBV29-1
d_call: TRBD2
clone_size: once

cdr3_aa: CSVEDTAGYGYTF
cdr3_nt: TGCAGCGTTGAAGACACTGCGGGCTATGGCTACACCTTC
j_call: TRBJ1-2
v_call: TRBV29-1
d_call: -
clone_size: -

cdr3_aa: CASSPDRSADTQYF
cdr3_nt: TGCGCCAGCAGCCCGGACCGATCGGCAGATACGCAGTATTTT
j_call: TRBJ2-3
v_call: TRBV5-1
d_call: -
clone_size: -

cdr3_aa: CASSLALGSHTEAFF
cdr3_nt: TGTGCCAGCAGCTTAGCACTGGGGAGCCACACTGAAGCTTTCTTT
j_call: TRBJ1-1
v_call: TRBV7-2
d_call: -
clone_size: few

cdr3_aa: CASSREQGGAFF
cdr3_nt: TGTGCCAGCAGTCGAGAACAGGGAGGGGCTTTCTTT
j_call: TRBJ1-1
v_call: TRBV2
d_call: -
clone_size: -

cdr3_aa: CASSLISGGSTDTQYF
cdr3_nt: TGTGCCAGCAGCTTAATTAGCGGGGGTAGCACAGATACGCAGTATTTT
j_call: TRBJ2-3
v_call: TRBV7-3
d_call: TRBD2
clone_size: few

cdr3_aa: CATSRGTGTGSQGQYF
cdr3_nt: TGTGCCACCAGCAGGGGGACCGGGACCGGGTCTCAGGGGCAGTACTTC
j_call: TRBJ2-7
v_call: TRBV15
d_call: -
clone_size: few

cdr3_aa: CSVENPEMNTEAFF
cdr3_nt: TGCAGCGTTGAGAATCCCGAAATGAACACTGAAGCTTTCTTT
j_call: TRBJ1-1
v_call: TRBV29-1
d_call: -
clone_size: many

cdr3_aa: CASSLGGAGEAFF
cdr3_nt: TGTGCCAGCAGCTTAGGGGGCGCAGGGGAAGCTTTCTTT
j_call: TRBJ1-1
v_call: TRBV7-9
d_call: -
clone_size: few

cdr3_aa: CAWSVLAGGPGELFF
cdr3_nt: TGTGCCTGGAGTGTACTAGCGGGGGGCCCCGGGGAGCTGTTTTTT
j_call: TRBJ2-2
v_call: TRBV30
d_call: TRBD2
clone_size: few

cdr3_aa: CASSVGTGGVYNEQFF
cdr3_nt: TGTGCCAGCAGCGTAGGAACAGGGGGCGTCTACAATGAGCAGTTCTTC
j_call: TRBJ2-1
v_call: TRBV9
d_call: TRBD1
clone_size: -

cdr3_aa: CASSEAPPGDTQYF
cdr3_nt: TGTGCCAGCTCTGAGGCCCCTCCGGGAGATACGCAGTATTTT
j_call: TRBJ2-3
v_call: TRBV7-8
d_call: -
clone_size: -

cdr3_aa: CASRPDRASPEAFF
cdr3_nt: TGTGCCAGCAGACCTGACAGGGCATCTCCTGAAGCTTTCTTT
j_call: TRBJ1-1
v_call: TRBV6-6
d_call: TRBD1
clone_size: many

cdr3_aa: CASSIRQSSYEQYF
cdr3_nt: TGTGCCAGCAGCATCCGACAGAGCTCCTACGAGCAGTACTTC
j_call: TRBJ2-7
v_call: TRBV7-9
d_call: -
clone_size: many

cdr3_aa: CASSEKLPGELFF
cdr3_nt: TGTGCCAGCAGTGAAAAACTCCCCGGGGAGCTGTTTTTT
j_call: TRBJ2-2
v_call: TRBV6-1
d_call: -
clone_size: -

cdr3_aa: CASSSTLPTGNTEAFF
cdr3_nt: TGTGCCAGCAGTTCCACCCTCCCAACAGGGAACACTGAAGCTTTCTTT
j_call: TRBJ1-1
v_call: TRBV12-3/TRBV12-4
d_call: -
clone_size: many

cdr3_aa: CASTPAPSISEAFF
cdr3_nt: TGTGCCAGCACCCCGGCCCCTTCGATTAGTGAAGCTTTCTTT
j_call: TRBJ1-1
v_call: TRBV7-9
d_call: -
clone_size: few

cdr3_aa: CAISERGAIWYTEAFF
cdr3_nt: TGTGCCATCAGTGAGCGAGGGGCCATATGGTACACTGAAGCTTTCTTT
j_call: TRBJ1-1
v_call: TRBV10-3
d_call: -
clone_size: many

cdr3_aa: CASSYSGASTDTQYF
cdr3_nt: TGTGCCAGCAGCTATAGCGGGGCTAGCACAGATACGCAGTATTTT
j_call: TRBJ2-3
v_call: TRBV11-2
d_call: TRBD2
clone_size: many

cdr3_aa: CASSLDLPADTQYF
cdr3_nt: TGTGCCAGCAGCTTAGATCTCCCGGCGGATACGCAGTATTTT
j_call: TRBJ2-3
v_call: TRBV11-2
d_call: -
clone_size: many

cdr3_aa: CASSFGLHYNEQFF
cdr3_nt: TGTGCCAGCAGCTTCGGACTTCACTACAATGAGCAGTTCTTC
j_call: TRBJ2-1
v_call: TRBV7-8
d_call: -
clone_size: many

cdr3_aa: CASSPRGRRTEAFF
cdr3_nt: TGCGCCAGCAGCCCCAGGGGGCGGAGGACTGAAGCTTTCTTT
j_call: TRBJ1-1
v_call: TRBV5-1
d_call: TRBD1
clone_size: -

cdr3_aa: CASSLALASGADTQYF
cdr3_nt: TGCGCCAGCAGCTTGGCTTTGGCATCAGGGGCAGATACGCAGTATTTT
j_call: TRBJ2-3
v_call: TRBV5-1
d_call: -
clone_size: -

cdr3_aa: CASRLQWNTEAFF
cdr3_nt: TGTGCCAGCAGGCTCCAGTGGAACACTGAAGCTTTCTTT
j_call: TRBJ1-1
v_call: TRBV12-3/TRBV12-4
d_call: -
clone_size: many

cdr3_aa: CASSSVRGNTIYF
cdr3_nt: TGTGCCAGCAGTTCCGTCAGGGGAAACACCATATATTTT
j_call: TRBJ1-3
v_call: TRBV27
d_call: -
clone_size: many

cdr3_aa: CASSYSNVGSYNSPLHF
cdr3_nt: TGTGCCAGCAGTTACTCGAACGTTGGCTCCTATAATTCACCCCTCCACTTT
j_call: TRBJ1-6
v_call: TRBV6-6
d_call: -
clone_size: few

cdr3_aa: CSARGELLTDTQYF
cdr3_nt: TGCAGTGCTAGAGGGGAGCTACTCACAGATACGCAGTATTTT
j_call: TRBJ2-3
v_call: TRBV20-1
d_call: -
clone_size: many

cdr3_aa: CASSSQAWTGISTDTQYF
cdr3_nt: TGTGCCAGCAGCTCCCAGGCCTGGACAGGAATTAGCACAGATACGCAGTATTTT
j_call: TRBJ2-3
v_call: TRBV11-2
d_call: TRBD1
clone_size: many

cdr3_aa: CASRLDPGQGRSGANVLTF
cdr3_nt: TGTGCAAGTCGCTTAGATCCGGGACAGGGTCGCTCTGGGGCCAACGTCCTGACTTTC
j_call: TRBJ2-6
v_call: TRBV12-2
d_call: -
clone_size: -